The 21 T cell receptor beta chains in this list originate from one sample, sequenced in a study of OX40 agonist ivuxolimab in advanced cancers. The assay was immunoSEQ multiplex PCR, and TCRdb's table has in-frame clones only and misses some. The profile shows approximately 77,000 clones, approximately 92% of them singletons. The specimen comprised CD4+ or CD8+ T cells sorted from blood, sampled in a trial of the OX40 agonist ivuxolimab. The receptor source for this set is an adult with an advanced solid tumor such as melanoma, head and neck, liver or kidney cancer.

This clone was seen once. At the DNA level, this CDR3 is encoded by other sequences in the same sample as well. The chain joins TRBV4-3 to TRBJ1-5, with a tentative D call TRBD1 (5 bases). Germline loops: CDR1 LGHNA, CDR2 YSLEER. Trimming took 0 bases from V and 6 from J, leaving 9 bases between them. This CDR3 spans 14 amino acids. CDR3 sequence (DNA): TGCGCCAGCAGCCAAGATGCGGGGCTTCAGCCCCAGCATTTT. Residues: CASSQDAGLQPQHF.

CDR3 loop: CASKGQGVEQYF. The CDR3 region has the DNA TGTGCCAGCAAGGGACAGGGGGTCGAGCAGTACTTC. The gene calls are TRBV2 and TRBJ2-7; the match to TRBD1 covers 11 bases. Germline CDR1 is SNHLY and CDR2 is FYNNEI. The CDR3 extends over 12 amino acids. The J segment lost 6 bases and the V segment lost 7 bases, leaving 2 bases of the junction unmatched.

This sequence joins TRBV4-3 and TRBJ1-2; the D gene is possibly TRBD1 (5 bases). CDR1 LGHNA and CDR2 YSLEER come from the germline V gene. V was pared by 4 bases and J by 3 bases, with 15 bases between. This CDR3 contains 15 residues. The CDR3 sequence is CASSLRSGGDYGYTF. The CDR3 DNA is TGCGCCAGCAGCCTCAGATCCGGGGGAGACTATGGCTACACCTTC.

Here the CDR3 DNA reads TGTGCCAGCAGTTTTTGGGGAGGCGGCAATCAGCCCCAGCATTTT. Encoded protein: CASSFWGGGNQPQHF. V is TRBV28 and J is TRBJ1-5; D is undetermined. The CDR3 consists of 15 residues. The germline V gene has CDR1 MDHEN and CDR2 SYDVKM. The V end was cut by 3 bases, the J end by 2 bases, with 11 bases between.

The V gene is TRBV5-4, the J gene TRBJ2-2, with 10 nucleotides matching TRBD2. Germline values: CDR1 SGHNT, CDR2 YYREEE (reference sequence). V lost 0 bases, J lost 9 bases, and 5 bases stayed unmatched. The CDR3 is made up of 15 amino acids. CDR3 in DNA: TGTGCCAGCAGCTTGGTGCTAGCGGGAGTCAGGGAGCTGTTTTTT. Translating gives CASSLVLAGVRELFF.

V gene TRBV29-1 combines with J gene TRBJ1-2, with D tentatively TRBD1 (5 bases). The CDR3 extends over 14 amino acids. With 7 bases removed from V and 1 base from J, the gap between germline ends came to 16 bases. From germline, CDR1 is SQVTM and CDR2 ANQGSEA. The CDR3 bases are TGCAGCGCAAACACCAGGGTGGATAACTATGGCTACACCTTC. Translating it yields CSANTRVDNYGYTF.

This chain connects TRBV4-3 to TRBJ2-1; maybe TRBD2 (6 bases). V lost 0 bases to trimming and J lost 14 bases, with 14 bases between them. In germline, CDR1 is LGHNA, CDR2 YSLEER. CDR3 length: 13 residues. The CDR3 region has the DNA TGCGCCAGCAGCCAAGATCGATCTAGCGCGAAGTTCTTC. Protein sequence: CASSQDRSSAKFF.

The chain employs TRBV4-3 and TRBJ2-3; the match to TRBD2 covers 7 bases. Per the germline V gene, CDR1 is LGHNA and CDR2 is YSLEER. The V and J ends lost 4 bases and 5 bases, in that order; junction bases with no gene match: 6. This CDR3 spans 14 amino acids. CDR3 in amino acids: CASSPRLALDTQYF. The CDR3 region has the DNA TGCGCCAGCAGCCCCCGACTAGCTCTAGATACGCAGTATTTT.

This chain uses TRBV7-9 with TRBJ1-5; maybe TRBD1 (6 bases). The CDR3 is made up of 17 amino acids. The V gene lost 4 bases and the J gene lost 1 base, with 17 bases spanning the gap. CDR1 and CDR2 from the germline V gene are SEHNR and FQNEAQ (reference sequence). The CDR3, as DNA: TGTGCCAGCAGCTCCGGCGGAGCCCAGGGGAGCAATCAGCCCCAGCATTTT. It yields the protein CASSSGGAQGSNQPQHF.

This chain uses TRBV7-2 with TRBJ2-7; D is unresolved. This CDR3 has 12 residues. The V and J ends lost 3 bases and 0 bases respectively, with 3 bases between them. Germline V gene sequence: CDR1 SGHTA, CDR2 FQGNSA. CDR3 sequence (DNA): TGTGCCAGCAGCTTCGACTCCTACGAGCAGTACTTC. It specifies CASSFDSYEQYF.

The rearrangement links TRBV14 to TRBJ1-2, with 9 bases lining up with TRBD1. The CDR3 is made up of 16 amino acids. Germline V gene lookup returns CDR1 SGHDN and CDR2 FVKESK. V lost 0 bases, J lost 9 bases, and 11 bases stayed unmatched. The CDR3 reads CASSQDETRDRARYTF. DNA of the CDR3: TGTGCCAGCAGCCAAGATGAAACCCGGGACAGGGCTCGCTACACCTTC.

This clone occurred once. V gene TRBV7-6 combines with J gene TRBJ2-2; D is perhaps TRBD2 (5 bases). Germline-derived CDR1 and CDR2 are SGHVS and FNYEAQ. CDR3 size: 13 residues. Deletions cut 7 bases from V and 2 bases from J, with 8 bases between. The CDR3 sequence: CASITGNTGELFF. The CDR3 DNA sequence: TGTGCCAGCATCACGGGAAACACCGGGGAGCTGTTTTTT.

This clone was counted a few times. The gene calls are TRBV6-5 and TRBJ1-2; perhaps TRBD1 as D (6 bases). V lost 2 bases to trimming and J lost 8 bases, with 18 bases between them. Per the germline V gene, CDR1 is MNHEY and CDR2 is SVGAGI. The CDR3 is 15 amino acids. The CDR3 protein is CASSYGGRGARGYTF. In DNA form, the CDR3 reads TGTGCCAGCAGTTACGGGGGCAGGGGAGCGAGAGGCTACACCTTC.

This clone was observed once. V and J are TRBV7-9 and TRBJ1-4; D is undetermined. The germline gives CDR1 SEHNR, CDR2 FQNEAQ (reference sequence). The CDR3 is made up of 14 amino acids. The V and J ends lost 1 base and 3 bases respectively, with 6 bases between them. CDR3 in DNA: TGTGCCAGCAGCTTAGATGGGGCTAATGAAAAACTGTTTTTT. Protein sequence: CASSLDGANEKLFF.

CDR3 sequence (DNA): TGTGCCAGCACCGCCAGGGTCGGGGCTAATGAAAAACTGTTTTTT. It is translated as CASTARVGANEKLFF. The V call is TRBV2, the J call TRBJ1-4; D is possibly TRBD1 (5 bases). This CDR3 has 15 residues. Germline CDR1 is SNHLY and CDR2 is FYNNEI. V lost 7 bases to trimming and J lost 3 bases, with 15 bases between them.

This clone was seen just once. The germline gene is not matched at one end of the junction; a read error may be the cause. The chain recombines TRBV28 with TRBJ2-4; TRBD2 might be the D (5 bases). Per germline, CDR1 MDHEN and CDR2 SYDVKM. This CDR3 spans 17 amino acids. The CDR3 protein is CASRGLSVSSRPVGANF. The CDR3, as DNA: TGTGCCAGCAGGGGGTTGAGCGTATCGTCCCGGCCGGTGGGAGCGAACTTC.

CDR3 bases: TGTGCCAGCAGCGCGGACAGGGGTTCGTACGAGCAGTACTTC. Translated, it gives CASSADRGSYEQYF. The chain carries TRBV7-2 and TRBJ2-7, with 9 bases identical to TRBD1. Germline-derived CDR1 and CDR2 are SGHTA and FQGNSA. This CDR3 contains 14 residues. V trimming: 5 bases; J trimming: 4 bases; junction bases outside the gene matches: 6.

This chain connects TRBV27 to TRBJ2-6; D not certain. This CDR3 contains 16 residues. The V end lost 4 bases, the J end lost 1 base, and 11 bases lay between the germline ends. CDR1 and CDR2 (germline): MNHEY, SMNVEV (reference sequence). CDR3 sequence: CASSYRTKSGANVLTF. The CDR3 region has the DNA TGTGCCAGCAGTTACCGAACTAAGTCTGGGGCCAACGTCCTGACTTTC.

This clone was counted only a few times. CDR3 region: CASSTGTSEDTQYF. The CDR3 DNA reads as TGTGCCAGCAGTACTGGGACTAGCGAGGATACGCAGTATTTT. The V gene is TRBV25-1, the J gene TRBJ2-3; TRBD2 aligns across 10 bases. CDR3 length: 14 amino acids. The germline gives CDR1 MGHDK, CDR2 SYGVNS. The trim removed 5 bases at V and 6 bases at J, leaving 5 bases unmatched.

This clone was detected only once. This rearrangement joins TRBV5-6 to TRBJ2-3; 10 bases are a match to TRBD2. The germline gives CDR1 SGHDT, CDR2 YYEEEE. The V gene end was trimmed by 4 bases and the J gene end by 6 bases; junction bases not matched to a gene: 8. This CDR3 region has 15 residues. Here the CDR3 reads CASSRGLAETDTQYF. The CDR3 nucleotides read TGTGCCAGCAGCCGCGGACTAGCGGAAACGGATACGCAGTATTTT. Together with reference TRBV5-6 and TRBJ2-3, the CDR3 gives the full variable domain: DAGVTQSPTHLIKTRGQQVTLRCSPKSGHDTVSWYQQALGQGPQFIFQYYEEEERQRGNFPDRFSGHQFPNYSSELNVNALLLGDSALYLCASSRGLAETDTQYFGPGTRLTVL.

Only one count was recorded for this clone. This rearrangement joins TRBV6-5 to TRBJ2-7; D uncertain. In germline, CDR1 is MNHEY, CDR2 SVGAGI. Trimming removed 7 bases from V and 2 bases from J, with 18 bases in between. The CDR3 runs 15 residues. The CDR3 reads CASKATSHVAYEQYF. The CDR3, as DNA: TGTGCCAGCAAAGCCACTTCCCACGTCGCCTACGAGCAGTACTTC.